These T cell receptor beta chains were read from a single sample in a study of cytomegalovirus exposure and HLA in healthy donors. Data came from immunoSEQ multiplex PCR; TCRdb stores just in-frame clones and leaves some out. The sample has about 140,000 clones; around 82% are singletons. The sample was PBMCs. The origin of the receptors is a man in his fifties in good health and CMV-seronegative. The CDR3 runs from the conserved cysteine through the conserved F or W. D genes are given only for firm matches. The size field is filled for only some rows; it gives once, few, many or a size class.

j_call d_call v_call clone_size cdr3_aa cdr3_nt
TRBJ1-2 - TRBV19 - CASSHRGVGYGYTF TGTGCCAGTAGTCACCGGGGGGTTGGCTATGGCTACACCTTC
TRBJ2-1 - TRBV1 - CTSSHPREALISYNEQFF TGCACCAGCAGCCATCCCCGGGAGGCCCTAATCTCCTACAATGAGCAGTTCTTC
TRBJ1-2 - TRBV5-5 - CASSLDWLYGYTF TGTGCCAGCAGCTTGGATTGGCTCTATGGCTACACCTTC
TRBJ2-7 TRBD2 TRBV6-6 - CASRETSAYEQYF TGTGCCAGCAGGGAGACTAGCGCGTACGAGCAGTACTTC
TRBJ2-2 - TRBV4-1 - CASSQEEGADGELFF TGCGCCAGCAGCCAAGAGGAGGGGGCAGACGGGGAGCTGTTTTTT
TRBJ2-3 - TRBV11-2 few CASSRRRSSTDTQYF TGTGCCAGCAGCCGACGGCGGAGTTCCACAGATACGCAGTATTTT
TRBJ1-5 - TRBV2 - CASTAGLPNQPQHF TGTGCCAGCACGGCGGGCCTCCCTAATCAGCCCCAGCATTTT
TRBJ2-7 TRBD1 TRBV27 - CASSQGQGSYEQYF TGTGCCAGCAGTCAGGGACAGGGTTCCTACGAGCAGTACTTC
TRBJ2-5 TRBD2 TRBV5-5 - CASSLAVAGGETQYF TGTGCCAGCAGCTTAGCGGTAGCGGGAGGAGAGACCCAGTACTTC
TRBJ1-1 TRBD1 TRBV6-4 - CASSGDRGTEAFF TGTGCCAGCAGTGGGGACAGGGGCACTGAAGCTTTCTTT
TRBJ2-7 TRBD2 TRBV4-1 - CASSQAGTSGYEQYF TGCGCCAGCAGCCAAGCCGGGACTAGCGGCTACGAGCAGTACTTC
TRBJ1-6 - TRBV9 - CASSGDSYNSPLHF TGTGCCAGCAGCGGGGACTCATATAATTCACCCCTCCACTTT
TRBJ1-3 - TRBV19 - CASSIRDSHTIYF TGTGCCAGTAGTATACGGGACTCCCACACCATATATTTT
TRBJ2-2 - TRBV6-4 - CASSDSFDGPGELFF TGTGCCAGCAGTGACTCTTTTGATGGGCCGGGGGAGCTGTTTTTT
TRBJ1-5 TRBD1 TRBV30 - CAWGGTANQPQHF TGTGCCTGGGGGGGGACAGCCAATCAGCCCCAGCATTTT
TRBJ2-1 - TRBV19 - CASISPSGPYNEQFF TGTGCCAGTATTTCGCCCAGCGGGCCCTACAATGAGCAGTTCTTC
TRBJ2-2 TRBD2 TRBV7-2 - CASSFGGVNTGELFF TGTGCCAGCAGCTTCGGGGGGGTCAACACCGGGGAGCTGTTTTTT
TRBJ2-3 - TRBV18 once CASSTSTDTQYF TGTGCCAGCTCGACTAGCACAGATACGCAGTATTTT
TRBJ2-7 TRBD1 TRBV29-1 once CSPWDRGYEQYF TGCAGCCCTTGGGACAGGGGGTACGAGCAGTACTTC
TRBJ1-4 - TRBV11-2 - CASSPWRVRGEKLFF TGTGCCAGCAGCCCATGGAGGGTCCGGGGTGAAAAACTGTTTTTT
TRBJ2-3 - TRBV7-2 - CASSPSGIADTQYF TGTGCCAGCAGCCCGTCCGGGATCGCAGATACGCAGTATTTT
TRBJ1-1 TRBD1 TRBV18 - CASSPQEGARTEAFF TGTGCCAGCTCACCACAGGAGGGGGCAAGAACTGAAGCTTTCTTT
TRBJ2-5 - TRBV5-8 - CASSFPVYQETQYF TGTGCCAGCAGCTTTCCCGTATACCAAGAGACCCAGTACTTC
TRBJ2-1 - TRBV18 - CASSPDGFYNEQFF TGTGCCAGCTCACCAGACGGGTTCTACAATGAGCAGTTCTTC
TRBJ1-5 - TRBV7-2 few CASSFVNQPQHF TGTGCCAGCAGCTTCGTCAATCAGCCCCAGCATTTT